This T cell receptor beta chain was sequenced for a study of blood T cell repertoires in COVID-19. Across the study: There were acute and convalescent COVID-19 samples, and they came from the United States, Italy and Spain. Sample material is recorded as cDNA or gDNA derived from T cells, B-cell-depleted T cells, or PBMCs.

This clone occurred a few times. In the original workflow: By means of reference gene primer amplification, nucleated cell counts were estimated. Sequenced by immunoSEQ multiplex PCR; TCRdb stores in-frame clones only, minus some. Clone size and V and J calls were adopted from that table, with D and trimming inferred from the DNA. This sample has around 300,000 clones, with 70% to 90% found just once. Germline CDR1 and CDR2: MNHEY and SMNVEV (reference sequence). This CDR3 has 14 residues. J was trimmed by 2 bases and V by 3 bases; bases with no gene match: 3. The chain uses TRBV27 and TRBJ2-7; TRBD2 matches at 8 bases. This sequence originates from a woman aged 45-65 years with active or convalescent COVID-19. Source material: peripheral blood. Written as DNA, the CDR3 is TGTGCCAGCAGTTTCCGCGGGAGGACCTACGAGCAGTACTTC. Amino acids: CASSFRGRTYEQYF.